The sequence of this T cell receptor (beta chain) was determined in a study of response to subunit inactivated influenza vaccine. MiXCR, run by TCRdb on the RT-PCR reads, gives a single entry per CDR3 protein. The profile shows approximately 500,000 distinct CDR3 sequences, approximately 13% of them singletons. This clonotype was counted ten times or more. Trimming removed 3 bases from V and 6 bases from J, with 20 bases in between. CDR1 is LGHNA, CDR2 YNFKEQ, per germline. The CDR3 loop spans 17 amino acids. The V call is TRBV4-2, the J call TRBJ1-4, with D perhaps TRBD1 (6 bases). Material: PBMCs from blood, obtained roughly 45 days after vaccination. The TCR was taken from a man aged 50 or older who received an inactivated influenza vaccine. The CDR3 bases are TGTGCCAGCAGCCACGCTGGCGCCGGGGGGGCCTATGAAAAACTGTTTTTT. Protein sequence: CASSHAGAGGAYEKLFF.